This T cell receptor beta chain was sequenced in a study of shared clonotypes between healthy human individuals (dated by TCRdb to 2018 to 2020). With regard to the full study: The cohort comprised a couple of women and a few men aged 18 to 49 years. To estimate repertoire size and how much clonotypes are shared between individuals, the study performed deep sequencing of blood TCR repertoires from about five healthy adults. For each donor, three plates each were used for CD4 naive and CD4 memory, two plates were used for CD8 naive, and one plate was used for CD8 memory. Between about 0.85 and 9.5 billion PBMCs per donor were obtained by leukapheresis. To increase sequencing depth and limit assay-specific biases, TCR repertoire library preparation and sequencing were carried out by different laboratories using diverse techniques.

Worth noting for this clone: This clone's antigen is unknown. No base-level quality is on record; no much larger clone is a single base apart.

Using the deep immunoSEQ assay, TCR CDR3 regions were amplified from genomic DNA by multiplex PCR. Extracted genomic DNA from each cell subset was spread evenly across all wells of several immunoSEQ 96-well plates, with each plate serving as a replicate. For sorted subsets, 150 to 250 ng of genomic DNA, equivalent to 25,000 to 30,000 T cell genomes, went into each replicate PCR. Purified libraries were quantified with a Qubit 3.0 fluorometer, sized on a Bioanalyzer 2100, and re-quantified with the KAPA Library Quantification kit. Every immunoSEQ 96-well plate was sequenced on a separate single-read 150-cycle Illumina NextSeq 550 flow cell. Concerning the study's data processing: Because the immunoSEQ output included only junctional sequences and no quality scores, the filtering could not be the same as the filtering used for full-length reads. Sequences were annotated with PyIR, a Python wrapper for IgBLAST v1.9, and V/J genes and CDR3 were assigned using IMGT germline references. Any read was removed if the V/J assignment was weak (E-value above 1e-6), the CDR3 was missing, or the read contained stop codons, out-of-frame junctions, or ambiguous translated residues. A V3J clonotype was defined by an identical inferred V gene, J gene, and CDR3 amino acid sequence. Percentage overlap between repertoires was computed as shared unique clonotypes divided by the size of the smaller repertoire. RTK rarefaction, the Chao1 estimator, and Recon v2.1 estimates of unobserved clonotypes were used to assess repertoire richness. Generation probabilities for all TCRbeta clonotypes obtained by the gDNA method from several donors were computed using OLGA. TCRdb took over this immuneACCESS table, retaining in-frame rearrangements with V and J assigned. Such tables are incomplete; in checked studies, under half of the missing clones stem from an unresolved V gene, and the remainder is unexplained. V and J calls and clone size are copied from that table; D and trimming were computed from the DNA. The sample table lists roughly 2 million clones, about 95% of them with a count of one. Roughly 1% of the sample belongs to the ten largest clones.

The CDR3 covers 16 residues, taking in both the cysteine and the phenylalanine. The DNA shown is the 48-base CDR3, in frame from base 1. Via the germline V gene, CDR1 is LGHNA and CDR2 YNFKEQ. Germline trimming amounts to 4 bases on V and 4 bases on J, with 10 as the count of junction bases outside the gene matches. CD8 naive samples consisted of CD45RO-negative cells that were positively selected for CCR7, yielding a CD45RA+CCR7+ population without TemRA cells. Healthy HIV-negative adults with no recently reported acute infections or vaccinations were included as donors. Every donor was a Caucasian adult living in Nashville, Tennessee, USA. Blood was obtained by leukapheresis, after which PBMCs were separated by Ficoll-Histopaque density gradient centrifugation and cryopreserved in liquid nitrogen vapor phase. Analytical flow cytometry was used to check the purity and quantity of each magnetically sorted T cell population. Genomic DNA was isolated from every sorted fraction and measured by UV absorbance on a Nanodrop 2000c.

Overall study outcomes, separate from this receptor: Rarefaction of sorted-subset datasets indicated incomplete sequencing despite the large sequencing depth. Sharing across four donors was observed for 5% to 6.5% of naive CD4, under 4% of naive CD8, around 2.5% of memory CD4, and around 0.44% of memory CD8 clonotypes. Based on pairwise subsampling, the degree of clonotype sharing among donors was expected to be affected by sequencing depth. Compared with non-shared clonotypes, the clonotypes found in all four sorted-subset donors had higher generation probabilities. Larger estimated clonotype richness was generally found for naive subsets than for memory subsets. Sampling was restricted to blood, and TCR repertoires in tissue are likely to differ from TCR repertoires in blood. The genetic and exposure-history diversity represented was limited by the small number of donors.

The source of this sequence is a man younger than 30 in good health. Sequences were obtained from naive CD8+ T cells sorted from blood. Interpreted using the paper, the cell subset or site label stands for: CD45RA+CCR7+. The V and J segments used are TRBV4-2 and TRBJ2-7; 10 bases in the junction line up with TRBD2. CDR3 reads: CASSLAGSGGDYEQYF. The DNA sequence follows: TGTGCCAGCAGCCTTGCGGGGAGCGGGGGGGATTACGAGCAGTACTTC.